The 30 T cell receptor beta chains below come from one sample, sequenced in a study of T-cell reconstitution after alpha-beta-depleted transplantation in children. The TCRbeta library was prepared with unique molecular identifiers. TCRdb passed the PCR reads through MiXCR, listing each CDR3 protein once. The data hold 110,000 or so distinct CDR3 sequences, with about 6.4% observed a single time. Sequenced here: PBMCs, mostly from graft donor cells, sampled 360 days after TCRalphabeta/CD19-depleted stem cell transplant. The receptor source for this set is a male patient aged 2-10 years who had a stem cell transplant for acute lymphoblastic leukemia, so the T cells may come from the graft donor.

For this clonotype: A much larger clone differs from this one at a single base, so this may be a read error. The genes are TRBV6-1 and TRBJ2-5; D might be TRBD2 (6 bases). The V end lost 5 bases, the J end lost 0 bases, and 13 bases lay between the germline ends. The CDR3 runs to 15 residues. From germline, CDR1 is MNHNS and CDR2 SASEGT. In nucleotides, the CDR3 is TGTGCCAGCAGTCCGGGACTCACGTACCAAGAGACCCAGTACTTC. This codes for CASSPGLTYQETQYF.

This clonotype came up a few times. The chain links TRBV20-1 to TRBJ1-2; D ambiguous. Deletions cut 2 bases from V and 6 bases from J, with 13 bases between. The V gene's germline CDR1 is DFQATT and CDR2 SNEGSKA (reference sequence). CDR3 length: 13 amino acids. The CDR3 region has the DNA TGCAGTGCTAGACCTGGGAGGGCAAATGGCTACACCTTC. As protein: CSARPGRANGYTF.

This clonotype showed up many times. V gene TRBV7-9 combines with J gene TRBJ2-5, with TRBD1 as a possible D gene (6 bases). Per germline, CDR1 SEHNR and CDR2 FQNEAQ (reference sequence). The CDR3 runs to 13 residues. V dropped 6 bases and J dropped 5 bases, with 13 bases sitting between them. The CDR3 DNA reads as TGTGCCAGCAGACAGGGTATTGGGGAGACCCAGTACTTC. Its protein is CASRQGIGETQYF.

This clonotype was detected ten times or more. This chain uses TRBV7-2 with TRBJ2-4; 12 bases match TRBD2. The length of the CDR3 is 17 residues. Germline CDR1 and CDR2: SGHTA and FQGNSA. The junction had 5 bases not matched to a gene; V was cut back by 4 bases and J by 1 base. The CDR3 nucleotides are TGTGCCAGCAGCTCCTCCACTAGCGGGAGGGCCAAAAACATTCAGTACTTC. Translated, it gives CASSSSTSGRAKNIQYF.

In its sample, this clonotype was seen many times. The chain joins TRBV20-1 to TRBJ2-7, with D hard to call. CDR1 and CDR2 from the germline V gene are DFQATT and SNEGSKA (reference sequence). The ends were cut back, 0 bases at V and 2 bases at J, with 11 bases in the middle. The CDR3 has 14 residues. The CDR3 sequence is CSARDLKGPYEQYF. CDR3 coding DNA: TGCAGTGCTAGAGATCTCAAGGGCCCCTACGAGCAGTACTTC.

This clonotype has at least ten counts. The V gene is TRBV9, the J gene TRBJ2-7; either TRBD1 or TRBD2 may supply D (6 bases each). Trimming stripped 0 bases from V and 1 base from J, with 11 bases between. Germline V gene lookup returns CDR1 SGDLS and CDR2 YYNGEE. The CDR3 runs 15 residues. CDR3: CASSVEGGHSYEQYF. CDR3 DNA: TGTGCCAGCAGCGTAGAGGGGGGCCATTCCTACGAGCAGTACTTC.

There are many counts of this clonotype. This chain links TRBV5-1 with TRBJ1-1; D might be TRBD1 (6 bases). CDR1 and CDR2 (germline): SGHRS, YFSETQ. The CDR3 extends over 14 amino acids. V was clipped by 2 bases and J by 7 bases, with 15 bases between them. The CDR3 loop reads CASSFYRDTGEAFF. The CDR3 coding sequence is TGCGCCAGCAGCTTTTACAGGGATACGGGTGAAGCTTTCTTT.

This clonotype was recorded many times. CDR3 coding DNA: TGCAGCGTTGTGTGGCTAGCGGGCCTTGAGCAGTTCTTC. Encoded protein: CSVVWLAGLEQFF. The V call is TRBV29-1, the J call TRBJ2-1; 8 bases fit TRBD2. The germline gives CDR1 SQVTM, CDR2 ANQGSEA. The CDR3 is made up of 13 amino acids. After removal of 4 bases from V and 9 bases from J, the junction contained 8 bases not matched to a gene.

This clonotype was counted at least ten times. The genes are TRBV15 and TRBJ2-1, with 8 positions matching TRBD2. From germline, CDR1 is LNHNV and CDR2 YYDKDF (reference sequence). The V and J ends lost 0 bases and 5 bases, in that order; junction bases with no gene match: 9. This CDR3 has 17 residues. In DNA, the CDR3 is TGTGCCACCAGCAGAGAAGGGAACGGGAGGGGGAACAATGAGCAGTTCTTC. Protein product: CATSREGNGRGNNEQFF.

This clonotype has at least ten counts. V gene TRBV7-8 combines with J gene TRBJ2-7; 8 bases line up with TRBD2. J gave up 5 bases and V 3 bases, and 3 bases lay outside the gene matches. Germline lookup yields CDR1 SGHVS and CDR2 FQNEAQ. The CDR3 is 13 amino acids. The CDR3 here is CASSLGLGDEQYF. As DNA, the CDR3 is TGTGCCAGCAGCTTGGGACTAGGAGACGAGCAGTACTTC.

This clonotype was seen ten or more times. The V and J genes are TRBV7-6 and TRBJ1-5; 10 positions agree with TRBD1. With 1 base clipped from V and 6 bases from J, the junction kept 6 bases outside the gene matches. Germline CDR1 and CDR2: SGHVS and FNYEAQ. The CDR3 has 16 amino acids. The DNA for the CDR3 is TGTGCCAGCAGCTTAGTGGGGACAGGGGACGGTCAGCCCCAGCATTTT. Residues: CASSLVGTGDGQPQHF.

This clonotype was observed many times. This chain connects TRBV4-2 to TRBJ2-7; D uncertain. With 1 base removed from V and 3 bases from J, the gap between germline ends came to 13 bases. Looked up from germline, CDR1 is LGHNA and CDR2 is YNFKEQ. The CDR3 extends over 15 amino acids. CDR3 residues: CASSQARDPLYEQYF. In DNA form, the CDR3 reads TGTGCCAGCAGCCAAGCCCGAGACCCCCTCTACGAGCAGTACTTC.

Here the CDR3 DNA reads TGCAGTGCTGCTCCCGGCTCCTACGAGCAGTACTTC. As protein: CSAAPGSYEQYF. The chain joins TRBV20-1 to TRBJ2-7, with no clear D. This CDR3 has 12 amino acids. Trimming removed 5 bases at V and 0 bases at J, with 8 bases between. The germline V gene encodes CDR1 DFQATT and CDR2 SNEGSKA (reference sequence).

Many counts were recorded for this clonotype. The chain's CDR3 is CASSEGSFGYGYTF. CDR3 nucleotides: TGTGCCAGCAGTGAAGGAAGCTTTGGCTATGGCTACACCTTC. This rearrangement joins TRBV2 to TRBJ1-2; D gene uncertain. V was cut by 1 base and J by 4 bases, with 10 bases left in between. CDR3 length: 14 residues. Germline CDR1 reads SNHLY; CDR2 reads FYNNEI.

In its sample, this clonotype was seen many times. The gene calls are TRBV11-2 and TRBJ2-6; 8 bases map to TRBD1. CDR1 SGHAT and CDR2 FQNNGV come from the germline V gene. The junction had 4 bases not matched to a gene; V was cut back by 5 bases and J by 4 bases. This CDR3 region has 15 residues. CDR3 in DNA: TGTGCCAGCAGCCGGACAGGGTGGGGGGCCAACGTCCTGACTTTC. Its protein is CASSRTGWGANVLTF.

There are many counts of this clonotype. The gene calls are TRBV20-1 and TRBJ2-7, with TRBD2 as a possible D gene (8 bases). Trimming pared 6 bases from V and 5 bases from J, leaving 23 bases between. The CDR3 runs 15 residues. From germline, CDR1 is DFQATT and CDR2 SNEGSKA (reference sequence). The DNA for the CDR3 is TGCAGTGCCTGGGGCGGGGGGACAGTTCGGAACGAGCAGTACTTC. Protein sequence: CSAWGGGTVRNEQYF.

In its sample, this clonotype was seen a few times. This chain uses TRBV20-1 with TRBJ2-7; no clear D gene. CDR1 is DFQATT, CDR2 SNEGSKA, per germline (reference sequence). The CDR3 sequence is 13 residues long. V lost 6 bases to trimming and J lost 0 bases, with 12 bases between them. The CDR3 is CSAPPGGSYEQYF. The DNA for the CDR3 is TGCAGTGCCCCTCCGGGCGGCTCCTACGAGCAGTACTTC.

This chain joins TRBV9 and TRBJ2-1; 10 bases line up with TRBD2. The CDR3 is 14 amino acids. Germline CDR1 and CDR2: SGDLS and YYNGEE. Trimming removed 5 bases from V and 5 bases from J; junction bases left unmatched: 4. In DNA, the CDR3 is TGTGCCAGCAGTGGGACTAGCGTAGACAATGAGCAGTTCTTC. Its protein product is CASSGTSVDNEQFF.

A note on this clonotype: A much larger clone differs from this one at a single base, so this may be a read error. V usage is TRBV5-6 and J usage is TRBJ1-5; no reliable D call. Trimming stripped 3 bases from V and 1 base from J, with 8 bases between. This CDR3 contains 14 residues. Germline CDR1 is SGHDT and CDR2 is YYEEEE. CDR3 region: CASSSCGSNQPQHF. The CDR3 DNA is TGTGCCAGCAGCTCGTGTGGGAGCAATCAGCCCCAGCATTTT.

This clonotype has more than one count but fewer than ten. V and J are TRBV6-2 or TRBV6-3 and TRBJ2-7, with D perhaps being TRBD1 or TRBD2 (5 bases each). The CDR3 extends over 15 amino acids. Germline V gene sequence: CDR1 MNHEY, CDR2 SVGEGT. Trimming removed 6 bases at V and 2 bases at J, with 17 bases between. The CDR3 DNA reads TGTGCCAGCAGAGGCCCCGGGACCTATGCCTACGAGCAGTACTTC. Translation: CASRGPGTYAYEQYF.

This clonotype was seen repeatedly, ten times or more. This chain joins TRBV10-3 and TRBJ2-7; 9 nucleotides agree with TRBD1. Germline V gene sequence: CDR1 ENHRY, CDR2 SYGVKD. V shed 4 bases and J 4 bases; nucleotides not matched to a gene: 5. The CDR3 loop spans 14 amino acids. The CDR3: CAISGGTGSYEQYF. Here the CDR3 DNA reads TGTGCCATCAGTGGTGGGACAGGGAGTTACGAGCAGTACTTC.

This CDR3 is CSALLLAGGPEGNEQFF. The CDR3 bases are TGCAGTGCTCTTCTACTAGCGGGAGGGCCGGAGGGCAATGAGCAGTTCTTC. The V call is TRBV20-1, the J call TRBJ2-1, with TRBD2 matching over 13 bases. The CDR3 sequence is 17 residues long. J lost 6 bases, V lost 5 bases, and 13 bases had no gene match. Germline-derived CDR1 and CDR2 are DFQATT and SNEGSKA (reference sequence).

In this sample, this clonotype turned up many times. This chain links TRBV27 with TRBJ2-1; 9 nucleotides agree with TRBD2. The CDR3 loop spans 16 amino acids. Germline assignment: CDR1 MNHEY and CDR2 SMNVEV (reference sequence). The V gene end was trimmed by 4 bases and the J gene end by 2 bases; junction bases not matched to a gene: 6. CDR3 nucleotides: TGTGCCAGCAGTTCCATAGGCGGGAGGGCCTACAATGAGCAGTTCTTC. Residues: CASSSIGGRAYNEQFF.

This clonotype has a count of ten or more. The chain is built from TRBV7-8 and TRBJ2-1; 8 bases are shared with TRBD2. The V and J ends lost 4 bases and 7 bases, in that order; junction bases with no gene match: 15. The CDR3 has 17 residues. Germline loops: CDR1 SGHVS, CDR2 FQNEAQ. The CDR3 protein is CASSSLDSGIRWNEQFF. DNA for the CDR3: TGTGCCAGCAGCTCTCTCGATAGCGGGATTCGTTGGAATGAGCAGTTCTTC.

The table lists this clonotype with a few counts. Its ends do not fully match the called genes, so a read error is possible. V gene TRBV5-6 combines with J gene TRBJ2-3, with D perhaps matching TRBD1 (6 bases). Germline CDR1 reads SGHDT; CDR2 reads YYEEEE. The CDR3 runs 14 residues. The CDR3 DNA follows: TGTGCCAGCAGCTCAGGGGCCAGCACAGATACGAAGTATTTT. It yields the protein CASSSGASTDTKYF.

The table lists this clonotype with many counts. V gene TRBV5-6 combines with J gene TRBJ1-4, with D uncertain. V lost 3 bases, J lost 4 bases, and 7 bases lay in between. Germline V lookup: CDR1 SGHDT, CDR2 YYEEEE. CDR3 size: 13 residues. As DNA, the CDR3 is TGTGCCAGCAGCTGGACTGGTAATGAAAAACTGTTTTTT. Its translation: CASSWTGNEKLFF.

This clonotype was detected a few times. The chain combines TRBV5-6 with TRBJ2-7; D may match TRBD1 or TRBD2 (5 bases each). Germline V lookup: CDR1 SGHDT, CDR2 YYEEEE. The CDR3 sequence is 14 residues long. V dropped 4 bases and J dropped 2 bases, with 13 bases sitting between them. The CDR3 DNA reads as TGTGCCAGCAGCGGCCGGGACGTCACCTACGAGCAGTACTTC. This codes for CASSGRDVTYEQYF.

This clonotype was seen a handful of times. Here the CDR3 DNA reads TGTGCCAGCAGCTACGTATACCCGAACACTGAAGCTTTCTTT. Translation: CASSYVYPNTEAFF. V is TRBV28 and J is TRBJ1-1, with D uncertain. In germline, CDR1 is MDHEN, CDR2 SYDVKM. This CDR3 comprises 14 residues. Trimming stripped 6 bases from V and 1 base from J, with 12 bases between.

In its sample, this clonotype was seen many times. This CDR3 reads CASSEGGSGANVLTF. The CDR3 DNA reads TGTGCCAGCAGCGAAGGGGGCTCTGGGGCCAACGTCCTGACTTTC. J is TRBJ2-6 and V is TRBV9; possibly TRBD1 for D (6 bases). The CDR3 has 15 amino acids. The germline V gene has CDR1 SGDLS and CDR2 YYNGEE. The germline V and J ends were trimmed by 3 bases and 0 bases, with 7 bases remaining between them.

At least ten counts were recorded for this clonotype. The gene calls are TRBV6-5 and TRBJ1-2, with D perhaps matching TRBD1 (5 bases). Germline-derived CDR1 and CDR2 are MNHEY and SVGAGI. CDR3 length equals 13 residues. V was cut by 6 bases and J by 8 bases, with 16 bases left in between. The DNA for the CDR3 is TGTGCCAGCAGCTTGTCGAGGGGAGGGGGCTACACCTTC. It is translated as CASSLSRGGGYTF.